The clone carrying this T cell receptor beta chain was recorded many times. Its specificity is not known. This record belongs to a study of CD8+CD57+ T cells in acquired aplastic anemia. The wider study: DNA recovered from sorted CD4+ and CD8+ cells had a mean of roughly 3 ug.

The patients chosen for sequencing had shown expansion of CD8+CD57+ cells (detected by flow cytometry). General study findings and limits: Significant differences in CD8+ Simpson's diversity were not observed between patients and controls. Sharing between patients and controls was observed for twenty-nine CD8+ CDR3 sequences.

This CDR3 has 14 residues. Germline V CDR1 and CDR2: MNHEY, SVGAGI. The V end was cut by 0 bases, the J end by 2 bases, with 6 bases between. TCR beta VDJ and CDR3 were profiled, and genomic DNA was the template. TCRdb reprocessed the reads via MiXCR and lists one record per CDR3 protein. The sample yields 180,000 or so distinct CDR3 sequences, 50% to 65% seen once. The chain carries TRBV6-5 and TRBJ2-3; TRBD2 might be the D (5 bases). The sample taken for sequencing was sorted CD4+, CD8+, or CD8+CD57+ T cells (not recorded which) from PBMCs. The receptor comes from a human donor with aplastic anemia. The CDR3 region is CASSYSRVTDTQYF. In DNA, the CDR3 is TGTGCCAGCAGTTACTCGAGGGTCACAGATACGCAGTATTTT.